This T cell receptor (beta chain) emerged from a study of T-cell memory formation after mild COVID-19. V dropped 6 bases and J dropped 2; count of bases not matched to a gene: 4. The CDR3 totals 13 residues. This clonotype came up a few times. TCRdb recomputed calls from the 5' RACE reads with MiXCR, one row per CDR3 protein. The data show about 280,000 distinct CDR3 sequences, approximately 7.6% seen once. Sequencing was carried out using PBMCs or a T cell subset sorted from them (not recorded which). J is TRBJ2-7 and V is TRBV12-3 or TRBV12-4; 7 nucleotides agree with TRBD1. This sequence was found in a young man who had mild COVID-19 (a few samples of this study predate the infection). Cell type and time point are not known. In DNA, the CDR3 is TGTGCCAGCAGCCGGGACAGACCCTACGAGCAGTACTTC. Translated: CASSRDRPYEQYF.